This T cell receptor (beta chain) was captured in a study of cytomegalovirus exposure and HLA in healthy donors. Germline V CDR1 and CDR2: SGHAT, FQNNGV. Trimming cost V 2 bases and J 7 bases; bases outside gene matches: 4. The length of the CDR3 is 13 residues. Both 60 Vbeta primers and 13 Jbeta primers went into the PCR. Some clones are missing from TCRdb's copy, which holds only in-frame ones; the method was immunoSEQ multiplex PCR. The sample holds roughly 170,000 clones, over 80% seen once. The sequence came from a man between 50 and 59 years old in good health and CMV-seronegative. Sequenced input: PBMCs. The chain couples TRBV11-2 to TRBJ1-1; 7 positions match TRBD1. CDR3 DNA: TGTGCCAGCAGCTTAAAGGGGGCGAGTGAAGCTTTCTTT. Protein product: CASSLKGASEAFF.